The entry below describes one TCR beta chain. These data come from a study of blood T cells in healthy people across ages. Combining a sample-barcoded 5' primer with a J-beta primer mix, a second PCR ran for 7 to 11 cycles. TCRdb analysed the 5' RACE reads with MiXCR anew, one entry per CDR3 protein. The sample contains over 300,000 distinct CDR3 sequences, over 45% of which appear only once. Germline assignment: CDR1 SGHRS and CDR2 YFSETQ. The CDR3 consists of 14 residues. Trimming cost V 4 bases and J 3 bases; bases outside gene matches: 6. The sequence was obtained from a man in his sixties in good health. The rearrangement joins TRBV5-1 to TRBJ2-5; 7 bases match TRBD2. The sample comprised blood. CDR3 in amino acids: CASSVASGEETQYF. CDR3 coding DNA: TGCGCCAGCAGCGTGGCCAGCGGGGAAGAGACCCAGTACTTC.